This T cell receptor beta chain emerged from a study of cytotoxic CD8 clonotypes in ibrutinib-treated CLL. Study at large: Of the patients, over ten were relapsed/refractory, over 14 treatment-naive and approximately 18 IGHV unmutated. Partial responders around 24, complete 2; about 12 progressed and about 14 stayed in remission by median roughly 5.5 years.

Notes on the study in general: Baseline clonality exceeded age-matched healthy donors and tracked circulating CD8+ T-cell counts.

A note on this clone: Its antigen is not known.

There are 14 residues in the CDR3. V was pared by 1 base and J by 0 bases, with 7 bases between. Germline V gene data show CDR1 as SGHAT and CDR2 as FQNNGV. Frozen PBMC stocks contributed around 1.8 micrograms of genomic DNA to the TCR beta libraries. Measured with immunoSEQ multiplex PCR; TCRdb has only the in-frame clones, and not every one. The sample has some 92,000 clones, around 77% seen once. This receptor was taken from a human donor with chronic lymphocytic leukemia. The genes are TRBV11-2 and TRBJ2-7; D gene unclear. The source material was PBMCs, sampled after 24 months of ibrutinib treatment. The CDR3 sequence: CASSLVRYSYEQYF. CDR3 in DNA: TGTGCCAGCAGCTTAGTCCGCTACTCCTACGAGCAGTACTTC.